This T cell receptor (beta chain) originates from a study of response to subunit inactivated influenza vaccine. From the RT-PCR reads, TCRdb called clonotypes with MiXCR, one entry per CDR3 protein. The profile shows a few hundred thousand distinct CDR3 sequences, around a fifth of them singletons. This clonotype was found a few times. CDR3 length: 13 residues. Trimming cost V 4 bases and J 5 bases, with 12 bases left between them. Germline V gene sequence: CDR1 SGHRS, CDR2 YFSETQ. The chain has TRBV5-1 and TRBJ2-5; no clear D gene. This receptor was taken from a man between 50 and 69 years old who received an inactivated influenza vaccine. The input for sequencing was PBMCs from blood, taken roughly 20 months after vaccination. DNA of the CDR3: TGCGCCAGCAGCCTGCTCTCCGGGGAGACCCAGTACTTC. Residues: CASSLLSGETQYF.